This TCR beta chain was documented in a study of cytomegalovirus exposure and HLA in healthy donors. Sequencing used immunoSEQ multiplex PCR; TCRdb keeps in-frame clones, though not all of them. The sample includes approximately 300,000 clones, roughly 88% of them seen just once. V lost 1 base to trimming and J lost 0 bases, with 8 bases between them. The CDR3 spans 15 residues. From germline, CDR1 is SGHAT and CDR2 FQNNGV. Study-wide results and caveats: There were three CMV-associated chains whose specificity for CMV antigens was confirmed in vitro. The classifier reportedly diagnosed cytomegalovirus status with high sensitivity and specificity.

Concerning this clone: As yet, its antigen is unknown.

Source material: PBMCs. The chain recombines TRBV11-2 with TRBJ2-3; D unclear. The sequence came from a woman under 30 in good health and CMV-seronegative. CDR3 sequence (DNA): TGTGCCAGCAGCTTAGCACAGCTTAGCACAGATACGCAGTATTTT. Translating gives CASSLAQLSTDTQYF.